The rows below give T cell receptor beta chains drawn from one sample of a study of early T cells in non-severe SARS-CoV-2 infection. TCRdb passed the 5' RACE reads through MiXCR, listing each CDR3 protein once. The sample contains roughly 55,000 distinct CDR3 sequences, 6% to 7% of which appear only once. Sequencing used whole blood. These receptors were collected from an adult who was a healthcare worker with PCR-confirmed SARS-CoV-2 infection or an uninfected control (not recorded which). The CDR3 runs from the conserved cysteine through the conserved F or W. The order of the fields is clone size, V gene, J gene, D gene, CDR3 protein, CDR3 DNA. A D gene is named only where the DNA matches it firmly. Expanded clones get a size class; other rows say once, few or many, or leave the size out.

>NA|TRBV7-8|TRBJ2-1|NA
CASSSRSEGNEQFF
TGTGCCAGCAGCTCCCGTTCAGAAGGGAATGAGCAGTTCTTC
>few|TRBV9|TRBJ1-2|TRBD1
CASSPSEGAYGYTF
TGTGCCAGCAGCCCGAGCGAGGGGGCCTATGGCTACACCTTC
>many|TRBV20-1|TRBJ2-7|NA
CSARDADRPYEQYF
TGCAGTGCTAGAGACGCCGACAGACCCTACGAGCAGTACTTC
>many|TRBV4-2|TRBJ1-5|NA
CASSQFGTASNQPQHF
TGTGCCAGCAGCCAGTTCGGGACGGCGAGCAATCAGCCCCAGCATTTT
>many|TRBV11-2|TRBJ2-7|NA
CASSHYEQYF
TGTGCCAGCAGCCACTACGAGCAGTACTTC
>few|TRBV5-5|TRBJ2-5|TRBD2
CASSLVPAGGPQETQYF
TGTGCCAGCAGCTTGGTGCCAGCGGGGGGACCACAAGAGACCCAGTACTTC
>many|TRBV20-1|TRBJ2-2|NA
CSALGTGELFF
TGCAGTGCCCTCGGGACCGGGGAGCTGTTTTTT
>NA|TRBV20-1|TRBJ2-1|TRBD2
CSAPRPGLAGGRSYNEQFF
TGCAGTGCCCCGCGGCCGGGACTAGCGGGGGGGCGGTCCTACAATGAGCAGTTCTTC
>NA|TRBV7-9|TRBJ2-1|NA
CASSSVGSSYNEQFF
TGTGCCAGCAGCTCGGTTGGTTCCTCCTACAATGAGCAGTTCTTC
>NA|TRBV11-2|TRBJ2-5|TRBD1
CASSPRGVQGGTQYF
TGTGCCAGCAGCCCACGAGGGGTACAGGGGGGGACCCAGTACTTC
>few|TRBV11-3|TRBJ2-7|TRBD1
CASSRGQGTYEQYF
TGTGCCAGCAGCCGGGGACAGGGCACCTACGAGCAGTACTTC
>many|TRBV11-3|TRBJ2-7|NA
CASLTRGSSYEQYF
TGTGCCAGCCTCACTCGCGGTAGCTCCTACGAGCAGTACTTC
>many|TRBV24-1|TRBJ2-3|NA
CATSGGSGRTDTQYF
TGTGCCACCAGTGGAGGAAGCGGACGCACAGATACGCAGTATTTT
>few|TRBV11-2|TRBJ2-2|NA
CASSLGLTGELFF
TGTGCCAGCAGCTTAGGACTTACCGGGGAGCTGTTTTTT
>many|TRBV7-6|TRBJ2-3|NA
CASSLSVSKGSTDTQYF
TGTGCCAGCAGCTTAAGTGTCTCGAAGGGGAGCACAGATACGCAGTATTTT
>few|TRBV15|TRBJ1-6|NA
CATSSPGQKLNSPLHF
TGTGCCACCAGCAGCCCTGGACAGAAATTGAATTCACCCCTCCACTTT
>NA|TRBV5-4|TRBJ2-1|TRBD2
CASSPGTSRVSEQFF
TGTGCCAGCAGTCCCGGGACTAGCAGGGTCAGTGAGCAGTTCTTC
>few|TRBV29-1|TRBJ2-3|NA
CSVSPRGATDTQYF
TGCAGCGTCTCCCCTCGGGGGGCGACAGATACGCAGTATTTT
>few|TRBV7-2|TRBJ2-4|NA
CASSPGLLIAKNIQYF
TGTGCCAGCAGTCCGGGGCTCCTAATAGCCAAAAACATTCAGTACTTC
>many|TRBV20-1|TRBJ2-5|NA
CSANTGSETQYF
TGCAGTGCAAACACAGGGTCGGAGACCCAGTACTTC
>many|TRBV12-3/TRBV12-4|TRBJ2-7|TRBD1
CASGQGSSYEQYF
TGTGCCAGCGGACAGGGGAGCTCCTACGAGCAGTACTTC
>many|TRBV7-9|TRBJ2-3|TRBD1
CASSLGRQGGTDTQYF
TGTGCCAGCAGCTTAGGAAGACAGGGAGGCACAGATACGCAGTATTTT
>few|TRBV10-3|TRBJ1-6|TRBD1
CAIRRGTGEGSPLHF
TGTGCCATCAGGAGGGGGACAGGGGAAGGTTCACCCCTCCACTTT
>few|TRBV12-3/TRBV12-4|TRBJ2-3|TRBD1
CASIQRITGDGNTQYF
TGTGCCAGCATCCAGAGGATAACAGGGGATGGGAATACGCAGTATTTT